Following are 9 T cell receptor beta chains from one sample sequenced in a study of T cells in Graves' hyperthyroidism and ophthalmopathy. Amplification of TCR beta CDR3 regions was performed using RNA transcripts as template. In the first-round RT-PCR of the TCR CDR3, the HTBI primer set was used. TCRdb fed the multiplex PCR reads into MiXCR, producing one record per CDR3 protein. There are 600,000 to 900,000 distinct CDR3 sequences in the sample; roughly 15% occur only once, and roughly 8% lies in the top ten. The sequenced material came from blood. The receptors derive from a man aged 18 to 35 with Graves' hyperthyroidism.

This clonotype was seen at least ten times. The chain joins TRBV29-1 to TRBJ2-5; TRBD2 might be the D (6 bases). The CDR3 contains 12 residues. Germline CDR1 reads SQVTM; CDR2 reads ANQGSEA. V lost 3 bases to trimming and J lost 5 bases, with 10 bases between them. In DNA, the CDR3 is TGCAGCGTTGACTCAGGGAGGGAGACCCAGTACTTC. It specifies CSVDSGRETQYF.

The chain recombines TRBV25-1 with TRBJ2-1, with D unresolved. Looked up from germline, CDR1 is MGHDK and CDR2 is SYGVNS. Trimming left V 5 bases short and J 9 bases short, with 11 bases between. The CDR3 is 12 residues long. The CDR3 nucleotides are TGTGCCAGCAGTTTTATGGCAGGTGAGCAGTTCTTC. Translated, it gives CASSFMAGEQFF. The full variable domain, rest sourced from reference TRBV25-1 and TRBJ2-1, is EADIYQTPRYLVIGTGKKITLECSQTMGHDKMYWYQQDPGMELHLIHYSYGVNSTEKGDLSSESTVSRIRTEHFPLTLESARPSHTSQYLCASSFMAGEQFFGPGTRLTVL.

This clonotype was observed many times. The chain is built from TRBV7-9 and TRBJ2-3, with D possibly being TRBD1 or TRBD2 (6 bases each). In germline, CDR1 is SEHNR, CDR2 FQNEAQ (reference sequence). This CDR3 has 14 amino acids. With 4 bases removed from V and 3 bases from J, the gap between germline ends came to 11 bases. CDR3 DNA sequence: TGTGCCAGCAGCTCCACGGGGGCTACAGATACGCAGTATTTT. As protein: CASSSTGATDTQYF.

The CDR3 loop is CATSLGTGELFF. Here the CDR3 DNA reads TGTGCCACCAGTTTGGGGACCGGGGAGCTGTTTTTT. The chain recombines TRBV24-1 with TRBJ2-2, with D hard to call. Germline V gene data show CDR1 as KGHDR and CDR2 as SFDVKD. The length of the CDR3 is 12 residues. The V end lost 6 bases, the J end lost 5 bases, and 6 bases lay between the germline ends.

With regard to this clonotype: A read error may be the cause here, since a much bigger clone is one base away. The CDR3 does not end in the conserved phenylalanine or tryptophan, so this is likely a read error. The chain joins TRBV12-5 to TRBJ2-7; the D gene is possibly TRBD1 (6 bases). Trimming took off 0 bases at V and 5 bases at J, with 14 bases between the two ends. Germline V gene data show CDR1 as LGHNT and CDR2 as FRNRAP. This CDR3 contains 15 residues. In nucleotides, the CDR3 is TGTGCTAGTGGTTTGGTTGTGCAGGGGTCGCACGAGCAGTACCTC. This gives the protein CASGLVVQGSHEQYL.

At least ten counts were recorded for this clonotype. The rearrangement uses TRBV11-1 and TRBJ2-1, with D perhaps matching TRBD2 (5 bases). The CDR3 runs 15 residues. The V and J ends lost 1 base and 9 bases respectively, with 16 bases between them. Germline CDR1 SGHAT, CDR2 FQDESV (reference sequence). The CDR3: CASSLGVLALGEQFF. CDR3 DNA: TGTGCCAGCAGCTTAGGGGTCCTAGCCCTAGGTGAGCAGTTCTTC.

This clonotype was counted many times. The gene calls are TRBV28 and TRBJ2-1; D gene uncertain. Trimming cost V 5 bases and J 5 bases, with 10 bases left between them. This CDR3 has 13 residues. Germline lookup yields CDR1 MDHEN and CDR2 SYDVKM. The CDR3 bases are TGTGCCAGCAGTCCCAACCCGAACAATGAGCAGTTCTTC. Protein: CASSPNPNNEQFF.

The sample holds a few counts of this clonotype. This chain uses TRBV24-1 with TRBJ1-2, with 8 bases fitting TRBD1. CDR1 and CDR2 (germline): KGHDR, SFDVKD. The CDR3 contains 13 residues. V dropped 4 bases and J dropped 6; count of bases not matched to a gene: 3. Here the CDR3 reads CATSDLTGDGYTF. The CDR3 DNA is TGTGCCACCAGTGACTTGACAGGGGATGGCTACACCTTC.

This clonotype has just a few counts. The chain recombines TRBV28 with TRBJ1-1, with 9 nucleotides matching TRBD1. With V trimmed by 7 bases and J by 1 base, 13 bases remained unmatched. CDR1 is MDHEN and CDR2 is SYDVKM in the germline V gene. The CDR3 sequence is 17 residues long. CDR3 amino acids: CASKTPGQGRPNTEAFF. CDR3 nucleotide sequence: TGTGCCAGCAAAACCCCGGGACAGGGACGCCCGAACACTGAAGCTTTCTTT.